This record covers a single T cell receptor (beta chain). The sample is drawn from a study of blood T cell repertoires in COVID-19. Study summary: Material from acute and convalescent COVID-19 was sourced from the United States, Italy and Spain.

The germline V gene encodes CDR1 LGHNA and CDR2 YNFKEQ. Trimming took off 0 bases at V and 0 bases at J, with 13 bases between the two ends. The CDR3 has 17 residues. Followed over time, Seattle patients had been enrolled while infection was active. In the original processing: Estimated nucleated cell counts came from reference gene primer amplification. TCRdb's table, derived via immunoSEQ multiplex PCR, lists solely in-frame clones and lacks some. D and trimming come from the DNA, and the V and J calls and clone size come from that table. Altogether some 220,000 clones are present, 65% to 90% being singletons, with the ten largest covering 5.1%.

The receptor's source is a man in his fifties or sixties with COVID-19, enrolled during active disease. The sequencing sample was made of peripheral blood. The rearrangement uses TRBV4-2 and TRBJ2-3, with D possibly matching TRBD1 (6 bases). The CDR3 loop reads CASSQEPGTSSTDTQYF. DNA of the CDR3: TGTGCCAGCAGCCAAGAACCGGGGACATCTAGCACAGATACGCAGTATTTT.